This is a list of T cell receptor beta chains from one sample in a study of radiotherapy plus CTLA-4 blockade in lung cancer. The protocol was immunoSEQ multiplex PCR, while the TCRdb copy is restricted to in-frame clones and leaves out a portion. The sample yields tens of thousands of clones, approximately 86% seen once. This specimen was peripheral blood, taken from a patient treated with radiotherapy plus ipilimumab. These receptors all stem from a human donor with non-small cell lung cancer who had a partial response to radiotherapy plus ipilimumab. Both conserved end residues are part of each CDR3. D genes are given only for firm matches. A row's size may be missing; if present it is once, few, many or a size class.

TRBD1	TRBV19	-	TRBJ2-6	18	CASSRVAGGASGANVLTF	TGTGCCAGTAGTAGAGTGGCAGGGGGCGCGTCTGGGGCCAACGTCCTGACTTTC
-	TRBV7-7	-	TRBJ1-1	13	CASSLDSNTEAFF	TGTGCTAGCAGCCTCGACAGCAACACTGAAGCTTTCTTT
TRBD1	TRBV10-1	-	TRBJ2-7	15	CASSDPGTGSLEQYF	TGCGCCAGCAGTGACCCCGGGACAGGGTCGCTCGAGCAGTACTTC
TRBD1	TRBV27	-	TRBJ2-3	17	CASSLSIYRGRTDTQYF	TGTGCCAGCAGTTTATCGATATACAGGGGGCGGACAGATACGCAGTATTTT
-	TRBV4-1	-	TRBJ1-2	13	CASSQTQDYGYTF	TGCGCCAGCAGCCAAACACAGGATTATGGCTACACCTTC
TRBD1	TRBV5-5	-	TRBJ1-3	16	CASSLDRGFSGNTIYF	TGTGCCAGCAGCTTGGACAGGGGTTTTTCTGGAAACACCATATATTTT
TRBD1	TRBV25-1	-	TRBJ2-2	17	CASSELGNRGRTGELFF	TGTGCCAGCAGTGAATTGGGAAACAGGGGGCGGACCGGGGAGCTGTTTTTT
-	TRBV28	-	TRBJ1-5	17	CASGLIIWGQEDQPQHF	TGTGCCAGCGGTTTAATAATCTGGGGGCAAGAGGATCAGCCCCAGCATTTT
TRBD1	TRBV14	-	TRBJ2-7	15	CASSRTAGGRYEQYF	TGTGCCAGCAGCCGAACTGCAGGGGGACGTTACGAGCAGTACTTC
TRBD1	TRBV6-5	once	TRBJ1-2	14	CASSSPGQGYGYTF	TGTGCCAGCAGTTCCCCGGGACAGGGCTATGGCTACACCTTC
TRBD1	TRBV2	few	TRBJ1-4	15	CASRRDRVTNEKLFF	TGTGCCAGCCGCCGAGACAGGGTAACTAATGAAAAACTGTTTTTT
TRBD1	TRBV27	-	TRBJ1-1	15	CASSFRAGGYTEAFF	TGTGCCAGCAGTTTCAGGGCAGGGGGGTACACTGAAGCTTTCTTT
-	TRBV29-1	once	TRBJ2-4	15	CSVAPGGLAKNIQYF	TGCAGCGTTGCTCCAGGGGGACTAGCCAAAAACATTCAGTACTTC
-	TRBV2	-	TRBJ2-5	13	CASSERRVETQYF	TGTGCCAGCAGTGAGCGGAGGGTGGAGACCCAGTACTTC
-	TRBV5-1	-	TRBJ1-4	13	CASSLGANEKLFF	TGCGCCAGCAGCTTGGGGGCGAATGAAAAACTGTTTTTT
TRBD1	TRBV7-9	-	TRBJ1-1	17	CASSRKRTGILNTEAFF	TGTGCCAGCAGCCGGAAGCGGACAGGGATTTTGAACACTGAAGCTTTCTTT
-	TRBV2	-	TRBJ1-1	13	CASTPGVNTEAFF	TGTGCCAGCACCCCGGGGGTAAACACTGAAGCTTTCTTT
-	TRBV29-1	once	TRBJ2-4	11	CSARGTALQYF	TGCAGCGCTCGCGGGACCGCCCTCCAGTACTTC
TRBD1	TRBV6-1	-	TRBJ1-2	14	CASSGQGRIYGYTF	TGTGCCAGCAGTGGACAGGGGAGGATCTATGGCTACACCTTC
TRBD2	TRBV18	once	TRBJ2-2	16	CASSPGLAGAAGELFF	TGTGCCAGCTCACCGGGACTAGCGGGAGCCGCCGGGGAGCTGTTTTTT
-	TRBV7-8	-	TRBJ1-2	16	CASSTRGRGGHYGYTF	TGTGCCAGCAGCACCCGTGGACGCGGCGGGCACTATGGCTACACCTTC
TRBD1	TRBV7-2	-	TRBJ2-3	16	CASSKGQGYSTDTQYF	TGTGCCAGCAGCAAGGGACAGGGGTATAGCACAGATACGCAGTATTTT
-	TRBV30	-	TRBJ2-1	11	CVLGSYNEQFF	TGTGTCCTCGGTTCCTACAATGAGCAGTTCTTC
-	TRBV28	-	TRBJ1-4	13	CASSGQLNEKLFF	TGTGCCAGCAGTGGGCAGTTGAATGAAAAACTGTTTTTT
TRBD2	TRBV28	-	TRBJ2-2	18	CASSLGLAGGRVTGELFF	TGTGCCAGCAGCCTCGGACTAGCGGGAGGGCGGGTCACCGGGGAGCTGTTTTTT
TRBD2	TRBV18	-	TRBJ2-1	16	CASSPPSSGSFDEQFF	TGTGCCAGCTCACCCCCCTCCAGCGGGAGCTTCGATGAGCAGTTCTTC
TRBD1	TRBV7-9	-	TRBJ2-7	15	CASSKGRTGTYEQYF	TGTGCCAGCAGCAAAGGCAGGACAGGGACCTACGAGCAGTACTTC
-	TRBV5-6	-	TRBJ2-7	14	CASRPQRFRYEQYF	TGTGCCAGCAGGCCTCAGAGGTTTCGCTACGAGCAGTACTTC
TRBD1	TRBV6-1	-	TRBJ1-2	13	CATTQGARYGYTF	TGTGCCACCACACAGGGGGCGAGATATGGCTACACCTTC
TRBD1	TRBV6-5	-	TRBJ1-4	14	CASRLPGGTEKLFF	TGTGCCAGCAGGCTGCCAGGGGGTACTGAAAAACTGTTTTTT
-	TRBV5-1	-	TRBJ2-2	15	CASSLAGVFTGELFF	TGCGCCAGCAGCTTGGCGGGAGTGTTCACCGGGGAGCTGTTTTTT
-	TRBV28	-	TRBJ1-6	18	CASTSRLYPSSYNSPLHF	TGTGCCAGCACCTCCCGTCTATATCCGAGCTCCTATAATTCACCCCTCCACTTT
-	TRBV6-5	-	TRBJ1-2	12	CASSDQGKGYTF	TGTGCCAGCAGTGATCAGGGAAAAGGCTACACCTTC
TRBD2	TRBV27	-	TRBJ2-5	15	CASSWEGGYEETQYF	TGTGCCAGCAGTTGGGAGGGAGGGTATGAAGAGACCCAGTACTTC
TRBD2	TRBV5-1	-	TRBJ2-3	15	CASSRLAGGTDTQYF	TGCGCCAGCAGCAGGCTAGCGGGAGGCACAGATACGCAGTATTTT
-	TRBV5-4	-	TRBJ1-4	14	CASSWGDPGEKLFF	TGTGCCAGCAGCTGGGGGGACCCGGGTGAAAAACTGTTTTTT
-	TRBV5-5	-	TRBJ1-1	13	CASSLSWQVEAFF	TGTGCCAGCAGCTTGAGTTGGCAGGTTGAAGCTTTCTTT